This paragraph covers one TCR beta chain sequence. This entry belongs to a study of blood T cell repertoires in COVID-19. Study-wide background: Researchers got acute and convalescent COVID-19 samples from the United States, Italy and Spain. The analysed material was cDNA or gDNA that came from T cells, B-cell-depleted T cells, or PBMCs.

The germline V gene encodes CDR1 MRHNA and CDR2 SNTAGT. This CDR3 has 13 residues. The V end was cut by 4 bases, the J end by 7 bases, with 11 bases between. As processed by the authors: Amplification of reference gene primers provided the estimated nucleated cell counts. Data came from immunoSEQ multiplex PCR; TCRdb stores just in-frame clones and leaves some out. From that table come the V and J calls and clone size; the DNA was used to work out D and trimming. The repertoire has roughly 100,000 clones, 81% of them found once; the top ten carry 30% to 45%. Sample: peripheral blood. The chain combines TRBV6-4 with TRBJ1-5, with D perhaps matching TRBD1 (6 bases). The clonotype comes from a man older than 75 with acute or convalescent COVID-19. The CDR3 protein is CASSVDRNQPQHF. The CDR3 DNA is TGTGCCAGCAGTGTCGACAGGAACCAGCCCCAGCATTTT.